The clone carrying this TCR beta chain was found many times. This CDR3 contains 16 residues. Germline V gene data show CDR1 as GTSNPN and CDR2 as SVGIG (reference sequence). J lost 8 bases, V lost 1 base, and 11 bases had no gene match. Template material for amplifying TCR beta CDR3 regions consisted of RNA transcripts. TCR CDR3 regions were first amplified by RT-PCR with HTBI primers. TCRdb passed the multiplex PCR reads through MiXCR, listing each CDR3 protein once. This sample has approximately 640,000 distinct CDR3 sequences, with 15% to 20% found just once. These data originate in a study of T cells in Graves' hyperthyroidism and ophthalmopathy.

This TCR came from a woman aged 25-40 years with Graves' hyperthyroidism. V and J are TRBV30 and TRBJ2-1; 10 bases match TRBD2. The sequencing sample was made of blood. CDR3 loop: CAWSGVGLAGVDEQFF. Written as DNA, the CDR3 is TGTGCCTGGAGTGGTGTGGGGCTAGCGGGAGTTGATGAGCAGTTCTTC.